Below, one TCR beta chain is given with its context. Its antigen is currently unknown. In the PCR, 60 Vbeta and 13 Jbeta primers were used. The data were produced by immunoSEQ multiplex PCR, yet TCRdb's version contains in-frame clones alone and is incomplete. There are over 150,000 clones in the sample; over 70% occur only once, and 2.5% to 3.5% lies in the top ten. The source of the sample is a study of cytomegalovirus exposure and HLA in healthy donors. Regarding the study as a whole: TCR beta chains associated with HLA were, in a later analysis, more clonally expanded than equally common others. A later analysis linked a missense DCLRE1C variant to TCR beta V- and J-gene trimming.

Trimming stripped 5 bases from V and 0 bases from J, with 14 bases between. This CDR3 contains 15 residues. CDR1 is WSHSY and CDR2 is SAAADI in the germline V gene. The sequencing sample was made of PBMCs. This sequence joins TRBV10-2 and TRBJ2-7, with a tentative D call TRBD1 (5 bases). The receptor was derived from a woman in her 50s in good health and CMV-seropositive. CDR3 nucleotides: TGCGCCAGCAGTCTACGCCAGGGCCACTCCTACGAGCAGTACTTC. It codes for CASSLRQGHSYEQYF.